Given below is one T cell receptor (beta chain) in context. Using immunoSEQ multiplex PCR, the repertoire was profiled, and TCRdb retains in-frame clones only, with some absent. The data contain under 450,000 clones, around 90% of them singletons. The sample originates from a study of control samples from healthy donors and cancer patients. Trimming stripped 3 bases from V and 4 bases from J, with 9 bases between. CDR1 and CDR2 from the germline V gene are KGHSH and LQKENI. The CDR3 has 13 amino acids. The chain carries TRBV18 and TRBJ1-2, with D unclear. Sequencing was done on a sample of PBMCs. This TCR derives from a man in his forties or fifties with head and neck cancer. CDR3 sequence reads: CASSPGLPYGYTF. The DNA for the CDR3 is TGTGCCAGCTCACCGGGTCTCCCCTATGGCTACACCTTC.